This TCR beta chain emerged from a study of hypomethylating agent response in myelodysplastic syndrome. CDR3 length: 13 residues. V lost 3 bases and J lost 10; bases outside the gene matches: 7. Germline V gene data show CDR1 as SGDLS and CDR2 as YYNGEE. Two replicates of around 200 ng each gave 400 ng DNA per sample, survey resolution. Data came from immunoSEQ multiplex PCR; TCRdb stores just in-frame clones and leaves some out. The profile shows 4,500 to 5,500 clones, around 83% of them singletons. The genes are TRBV9 and TRBJ1-1; 9 bases fit TRBD1. This clonotype originated in a human donor with myelodysplastic syndrome. Material: bone marrow, obtained before or after starting hypomethylating agent treatment for myelodysplastic syndrome (not recorded which). The CDR3 DNA reads TGTGCCAGCAGCGGGGACAGGGTGGAAGGAGCTTTCTTT. Translating it yields CASSGDRVEGAFF. Full variable domain (outside the CDR3, taken from reference TRBV9 and TRBJ1-1): DSGVTQTPKHLITATGQRVTLRCSPRSGDLSVYWYQQSLDQGLQFLIQYYNGEERAKGNILERFSAQQFPDLHSELNLSSLELGDSALYFCASSGDRVEGAFFGQGTRLTVV.